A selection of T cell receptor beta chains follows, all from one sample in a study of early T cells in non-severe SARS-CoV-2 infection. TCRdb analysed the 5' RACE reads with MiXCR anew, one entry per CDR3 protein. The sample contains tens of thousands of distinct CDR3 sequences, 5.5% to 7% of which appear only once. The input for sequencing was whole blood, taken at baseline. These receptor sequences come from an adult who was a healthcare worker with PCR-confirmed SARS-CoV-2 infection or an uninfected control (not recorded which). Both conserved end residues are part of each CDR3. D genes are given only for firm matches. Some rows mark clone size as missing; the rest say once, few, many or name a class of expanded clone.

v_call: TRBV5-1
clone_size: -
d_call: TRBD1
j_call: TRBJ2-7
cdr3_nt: TGCGCCAGCAGCGCCGGACAGGCCATACCCTACGAGCAGTACTTC
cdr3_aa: CASSAGQAIPYEQYF

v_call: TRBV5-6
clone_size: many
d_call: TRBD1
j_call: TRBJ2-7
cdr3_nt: TGTGCCAGCAGCGCGACAGGGGGATCGGTGCAGTACTTC
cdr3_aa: CASSATGGSVQYF

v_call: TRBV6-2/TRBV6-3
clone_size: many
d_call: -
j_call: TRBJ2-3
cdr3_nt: TGTGCCAGCAGTTACCTTCTGACAGATACGCAGTATTTT
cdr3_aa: CASSYLLTDTQYF

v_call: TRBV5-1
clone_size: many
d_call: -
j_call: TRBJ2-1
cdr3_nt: TGCGCCAGCAGCTTGTTATTTTCGGTTAATGAGCAGTTCTTC
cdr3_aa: CASSLLFSVNEQFF

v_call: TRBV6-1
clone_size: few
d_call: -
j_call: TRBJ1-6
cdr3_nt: TGTGCCAGCAGTGAAAGGGGCCCGCTGAATTCACCCCTCCACTTT
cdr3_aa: CASSERGPLNSPLHF

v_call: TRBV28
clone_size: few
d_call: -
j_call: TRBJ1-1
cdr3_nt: TGTGCCAGCAGTTTGAGGGACAAAGCCTTTTTCTTT
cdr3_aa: CASSLRDKAFFF

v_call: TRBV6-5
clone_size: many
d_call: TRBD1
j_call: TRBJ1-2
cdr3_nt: TGTGCCAGCAGTTACCGGGACAGGGACGGCTACACCTTC
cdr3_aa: CASSYRDRDGYTF

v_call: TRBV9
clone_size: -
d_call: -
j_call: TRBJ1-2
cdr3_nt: TGTGCCAGCAGCTTCCTAAGACAGGAGGATGGCTACACCTTC
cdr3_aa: CASSFLRQEDGYTF

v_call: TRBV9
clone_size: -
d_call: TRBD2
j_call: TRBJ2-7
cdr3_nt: TGTGCCAGCAGCGTAGGCACTAGCGGGACCTACGAGCAGTACTTC
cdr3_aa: CASSVGTSGTYEQYF

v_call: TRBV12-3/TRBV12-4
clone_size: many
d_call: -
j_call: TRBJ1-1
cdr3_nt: TGTGCCAGCAGTTTCCTTGAGTGGGGGCTGGACACTGAAGCTTTCTTT
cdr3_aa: CASSFLEWGLDTEAFF

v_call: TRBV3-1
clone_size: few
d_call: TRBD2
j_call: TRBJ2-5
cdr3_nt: TGTGCCAGCAGCCAAGATTCCAGCGGGGAGATAGAGACCCAGTACTTC
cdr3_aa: CASSQDSSGEIETQYF

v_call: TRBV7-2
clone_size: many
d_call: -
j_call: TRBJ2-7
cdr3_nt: TGTGCCAGCAGCTTAGGGGGGGTCTCCTACGAGCAGTACTTC
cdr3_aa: CASSLGGVSYEQYF

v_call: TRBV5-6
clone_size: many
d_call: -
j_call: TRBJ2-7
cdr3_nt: TGTGCCAGCAGCCCGGGGAGGCACGAGCAGTACTTC
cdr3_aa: CASSPGRHEQYF

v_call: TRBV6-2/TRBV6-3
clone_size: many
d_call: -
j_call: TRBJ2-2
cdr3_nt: TGTGCCTCCGGGTCTTACACCGGGGAGCTGTTTTTT
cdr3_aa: CASGSYTGELFF

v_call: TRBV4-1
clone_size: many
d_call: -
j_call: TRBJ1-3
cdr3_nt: TGCGCCAGCAGCCACCCTGGAAACACCATATATTTT
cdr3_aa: CASSHPGNTIYF

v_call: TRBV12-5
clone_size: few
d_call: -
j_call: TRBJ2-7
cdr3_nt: TGTGCTAGTGGTTTGTGGGGCGAGCAGTACTTC
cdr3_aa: CASGLWGEQYF

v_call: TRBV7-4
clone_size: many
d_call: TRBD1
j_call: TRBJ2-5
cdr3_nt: TGTGCCAGCAGCCCGGGGACAGGGGGGGCGACCCAGTACTTC
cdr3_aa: CASSPGTGGATQYF

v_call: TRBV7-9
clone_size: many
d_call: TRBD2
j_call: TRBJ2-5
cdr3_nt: TGTGCCAGCAGCCCCGAGCGGGGGAAACAAGAGACCCAGTACTTC
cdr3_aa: CASSPERGKQETQYF

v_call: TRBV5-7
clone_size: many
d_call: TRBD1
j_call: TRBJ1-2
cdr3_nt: TGTGCCAGCAGCCGAGACAGGGCCCATGGCTACACCTTC
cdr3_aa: CASSRDRAHGYTF

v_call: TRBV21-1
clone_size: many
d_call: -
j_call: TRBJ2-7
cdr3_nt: TGTGCCAGCAGCATAGAACCGACTAGCGTATACTACGAGCAGTACTTC
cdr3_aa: CASSIEPTSVYYEQYF

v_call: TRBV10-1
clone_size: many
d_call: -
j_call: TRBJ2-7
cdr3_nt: TGCGCCAGCACCTACAGGGGGGGAGATTACGAGCAGTACTTC
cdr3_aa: CASTYRGGDYEQYF

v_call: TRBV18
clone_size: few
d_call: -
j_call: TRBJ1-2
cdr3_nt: TGTGCCAGCTCACCACAAGGGTCGGAGAGTTTATATGGCTACACCTTC
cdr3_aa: CASSPQGSESLYGYTF

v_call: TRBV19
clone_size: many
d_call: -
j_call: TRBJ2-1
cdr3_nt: TGTGCCAGTAGTGCCGGGGGAGATTACAATGAGCAGTTCTTC
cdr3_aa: CASSAGGDYNEQFF

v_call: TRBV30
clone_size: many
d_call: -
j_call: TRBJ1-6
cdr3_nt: TGTGCCTGGAGTGAGAGACAGCGATATTCACCCCTCCACTTT
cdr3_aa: CAWSERQRYSPLHF

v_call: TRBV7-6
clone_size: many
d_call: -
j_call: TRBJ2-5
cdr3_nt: TGTGCCAGCAGCTTCCGAGAAGAGACCCAGTACTTC
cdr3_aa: CASSFREETQYF

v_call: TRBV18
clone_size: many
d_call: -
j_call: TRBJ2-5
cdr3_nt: TGTGCCAGCTCACCGATCCCGGGACAACTTCAAGAGACCCAGTACTTC
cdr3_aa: CASSPIPGQLQETQYF

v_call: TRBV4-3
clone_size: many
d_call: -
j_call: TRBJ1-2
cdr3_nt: TGCGCCAGCAGTCTGTCTGGAGGGGCCTACACCTTC
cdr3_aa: CASSLSGGAYTF

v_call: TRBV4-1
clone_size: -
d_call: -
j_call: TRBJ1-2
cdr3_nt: TGCGCCAGCAGCCAACTTTCGTATGGCTACACCTTC
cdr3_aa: CASSQLSYGYTF

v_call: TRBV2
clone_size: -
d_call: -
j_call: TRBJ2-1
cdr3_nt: TGTGCCCACGAGCTCTACAATGAGCAGTTCTTC
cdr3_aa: CAHELYNEQFF

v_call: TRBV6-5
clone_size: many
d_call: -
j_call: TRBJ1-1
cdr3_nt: TGTGCCAGCTCTAGAGCAATGAACACTGAAGCTTTCTTT
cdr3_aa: CASSRAMNTEAFF

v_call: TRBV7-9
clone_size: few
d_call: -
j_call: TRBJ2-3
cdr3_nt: TGTGCCAGCAGCTTCGGCCAGGCTCTCGGGGGAGATACGCAGTATTTT
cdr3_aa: CASSFGQALGGDTQYF

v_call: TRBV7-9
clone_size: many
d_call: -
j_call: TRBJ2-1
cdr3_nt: TGTGCCAGCAGCTTAATGCTGACCGAGCAGTTCTTC
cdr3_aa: CASSLMLTEQFF

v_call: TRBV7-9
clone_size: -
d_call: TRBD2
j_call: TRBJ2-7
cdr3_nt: TGTGCCAGCAGACCCGCCGGGGGGAAGGTCGGGCAGTACTTC
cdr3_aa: CASRPAGGKVGQYF

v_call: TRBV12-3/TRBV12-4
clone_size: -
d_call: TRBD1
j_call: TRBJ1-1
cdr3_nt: TGTGCCAGCAGCCGACAGGGAACCACTGAAGCTTTCTTT
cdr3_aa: CASSRQGTTEAFF

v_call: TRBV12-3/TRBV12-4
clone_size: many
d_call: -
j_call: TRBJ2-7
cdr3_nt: TGTGCCAGCAGTCCCCCGTTTGCCTACGAGCAGTACTTC
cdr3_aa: CASSPPFAYEQYF

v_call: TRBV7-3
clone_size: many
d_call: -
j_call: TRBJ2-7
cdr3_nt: TGTGCCAGCAGCGAACAACGGGGAAGCGAGCAGTACTTC
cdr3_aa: CASSEQRGSEQYF

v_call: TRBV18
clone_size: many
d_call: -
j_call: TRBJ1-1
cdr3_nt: TGTGCCAGCTCACGTTCCATACCGCCCAACACTGAAGCTTTCTTT
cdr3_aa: CASSRSIPPNTEAFF

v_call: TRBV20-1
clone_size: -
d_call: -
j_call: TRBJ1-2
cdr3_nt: TGCAGTGCCCCCGCGGACTCTAACTATGGCTACACCTTC
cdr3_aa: CSAPADSNYGYTF

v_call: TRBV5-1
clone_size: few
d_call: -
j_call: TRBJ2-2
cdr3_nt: TGCGCCAGCAGCCGAACCGGGGAGCTGTTTTTT
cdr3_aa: CASSRTGELFF

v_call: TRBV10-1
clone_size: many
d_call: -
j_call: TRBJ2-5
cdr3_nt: TGCGCCAGCAGTAACGGGAACCAGAAAGAGACCCAGTACTTC
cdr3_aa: CASSNGNQKETQYF

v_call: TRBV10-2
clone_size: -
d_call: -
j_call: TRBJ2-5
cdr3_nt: TGCGCCAGCAGTGAAACCCTAGGGGAGGAGACCCAGTACTTC
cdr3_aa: CASSETLGEETQYF

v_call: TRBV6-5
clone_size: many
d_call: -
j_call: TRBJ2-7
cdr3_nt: TGTGCCAGCAGTTACTCTAGGCAGGGTCCCTACGAGCAGTACTTC
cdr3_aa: CASSYSRQGPYEQYF

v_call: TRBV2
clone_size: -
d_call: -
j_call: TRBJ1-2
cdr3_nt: TGTGCCAGCAGCCCCCGGATGTATGGCTACACCTTC
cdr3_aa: CASSPRMYGYTF

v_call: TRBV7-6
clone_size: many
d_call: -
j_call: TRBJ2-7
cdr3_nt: TGTGCCAGCAGCTTAGCGTCTAACGAGCAGTACTTC
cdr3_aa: CASSLASNEQYF

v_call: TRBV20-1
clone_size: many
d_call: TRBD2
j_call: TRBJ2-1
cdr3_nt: TGCAGTGCTAGAGTCGGCGGGAGGGGGTCTGAGCAGTTCTTC
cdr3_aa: CSARVGGRGSEQFF

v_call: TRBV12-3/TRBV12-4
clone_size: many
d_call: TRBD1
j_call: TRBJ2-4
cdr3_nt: TGTGCCAGCTCCGGACAGGGGGCAAACATTCAGTACTTC
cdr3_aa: CASSGQGANIQYF

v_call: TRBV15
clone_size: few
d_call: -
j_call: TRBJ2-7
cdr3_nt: TGTGCCACCGGGGACATGTCCTACGAGCAGTACTTC
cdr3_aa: CATGDMSYEQYF

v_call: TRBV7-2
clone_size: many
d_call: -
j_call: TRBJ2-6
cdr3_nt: TGTGCCAGCAGCTTTTCCCCAGGGGTAGGGTCTGGGGCCAACGTCCTGACTTTC
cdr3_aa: CASSFSPGVGSGANVLTF

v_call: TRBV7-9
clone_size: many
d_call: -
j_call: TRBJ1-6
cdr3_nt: TGTGCCAGCAGCTTTCGAGGGAGGGATTCACCCCTCCACTTT
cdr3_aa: CASSFRGRDSPLHF

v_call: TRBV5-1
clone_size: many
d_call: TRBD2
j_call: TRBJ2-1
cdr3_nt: TGCGCCAGCAGTATAGAGGGGACTATCAACAATGAGCAGTTCTTC
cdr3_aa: CASSIEGTINNEQFF